Listed below are T cell receptor beta chains from one sample, sequenced in a study of shared T cell receptors in the human thymus. Method: immunoSEQ multiplex PCR; TCRdb's copy keeps in-frame clones and lacks some. The profile shows under 700,000 clones, around 82% of them singletons. This sample also appeared in a second study, on human thymus T cells.

Sequencing was performed on thymocytes. These receptors originate from a boy younger than two with a congenital heart defect. CDR3s include the opening cysteine and the closing phenylalanine or tryptophan. A D gene is named only where the DNA matches it firmly. Rows may omit the clone size; those that give it use once, few, many or a size class.

J gene: TRBJ2-7; clone size: NA; V gene: TRBV5-6; D gene: TRBD1; CDR3 protein: CASSPGGTLTYEQYF; CDR3 DNA: TGTGCCAGCAGCCCAGGGGGCACCCTTACCTACGAGCAGTACTTC
J gene: TRBJ2-5; clone size: NA; V gene: TRBV27; D gene: NA; CDR3 protein: CASSPKVGGVRETQYF; CDR3 DNA: TGTGCCAGCAGTCCCAAGGTGGGAGGAGTACGAGAGACCCAGTACTTC
J gene: TRBJ2-7; clone size: NA; V gene: TRBV18; D gene: NA; CDR3 protein: CASSPTNQGSIYEQYF; CDR3 DNA: TGTGCCAGCTCACCCACTAATCAGGGTAGCATCTACGAGCAGTACTTC
J gene: TRBJ2-5; clone size: NA; V gene: TRBV5-1; D gene: TRBD1; CDR3 protein: CASSLGDRVKQETQYF; CDR3 DNA: TGCGCCAGCAGCTTAGGGGACAGGGTCAAACAAGAGACCCAGTACTTC
J gene: TRBJ2-5; clone size: NA; V gene: TRBV7-2; D gene: NA; CDR3 protein: CASSPVGGLQETQYF; CDR3 DNA: TGTGCCAGCAGCCCAGTAGGGGGTCTACAAGAGACCCAGTACTTC
J gene: TRBJ2-1; clone size: NA; V gene: TRBV11-3; D gene: NA; CDR3 protein: CASSLDQTRPYNEQFF; CDR3 DNA: TGTGCCAGCAGCTTAGATCAGACTAGGCCCTACAATGAGCAGTTCTTC
J gene: TRBJ2-7; clone size: NA; V gene: TRBV5-4; D gene: TRBD1; CDR3 protein: CASSEGQGAYEQYF; CDR3 DNA: TGTGCCAGCAGCGAGGGACAGGGGGCTTACGAGCAGTACTTC
J gene: TRBJ1-4; clone size: NA; V gene: TRBV6-1; D gene: NA; CDR3 protein: CASTETAANEKLFF; CDR3 DNA: TGTGCCAGCACTGAGACGGCAGCGAATGAAAAACTGTTTTTT
J gene: TRBJ2-3; clone size: NA; V gene: TRBV4-3; D gene: TRBD2; CDR3 protein: CASSQEVAGARTDTQYF; CDR3 DNA: TGCGCCAGCAGCCAAGAGGTAGCGGGAGCCCGCACAGATACGCAGTATTTT
J gene: TRBJ2-7; clone size: NA; V gene: TRBV7-9; D gene: NA; CDR3 protein: CASSLVGTAFPYEQYF; CDR3 DNA: TGTGCCAGCAGCTTAGTGGGGACTGCCTTCCCATACGAGCAGTACTTC
J gene: TRBJ2-7; clone size: NA; V gene: TRBV11-3; D gene: NA; CDR3 protein: CASSLGAGDEQYF; CDR3 DNA: TGTGCCAGCAGCTTAGGAGCAGGGGACGAGCAGTACTTC
J gene: TRBJ1-1; clone size: NA; V gene: TRBV9; D gene: NA; CDR3 protein: CASSVGGASYTEAFF; CDR3 DNA: TGTGCCAGCAGCGTAGGAGGAGCATCTTACACTGAAGCTTTCTTT
J gene: TRBJ1-2; clone size: NA; V gene: TRBV19; D gene: NA; CDR3 protein: CASSIGEGYTF; CDR3 DNA: TGTGCCAGTAGTATTGGGGAGGGCTACACCTTC
J gene: TRBJ2-7; clone size: NA; V gene: TRBV11-2; D gene: TRBD1; CDR3 protein: CASSPPGTGDSYEQYF; CDR3 DNA: TGTGCCAGCAGCCCACCGGGGACAGGAGACTCCTACGAGCAGTACTTC
J gene: TRBJ1-3; clone size: few; V gene: TRBV12-5; D gene: TRBD1; CDR3 protein: CASGRPDRVSGNTIYF; CDR3 DNA: TGTGCTAGTGGACGACCGGACAGGGTCTCTGGAAACACCATATATTTT
J gene: TRBJ2-7; clone size: NA; V gene: TRBV27; D gene: TRBD2; CDR3 protein: CASSLSGGLAVSYEQYF; CDR3 DNA: TGTGCCAGCAGTTTATCGGGAGGACTAGCGGTCTCCTACGAGCAGTACTTC
J gene: TRBJ2-1; clone size: NA; V gene: TRBV27; D gene: TRBD1; CDR3 protein: CASSLATGGNEQFF; CDR3 DNA: TGTGCCAGCAGTCTCGCGACAGGGGGGAATGAGCAGTTCTTC
J gene: TRBJ1-5; clone size: NA; V gene: TRBV27; D gene: NA; CDR3 protein: CASSLLGQTGQPQHF; CDR3 DNA: TGTGCCAGCAGTTTATTAGGACAGACCGGACAGCCCCAGCATTTT
J gene: TRBJ2-1; clone size: NA; V gene: TRBV25-1; D gene: TRBD2; CDR3 protein: CASRPVAGAVEQFF; CDR3 DNA: TGTGCCAGCAGACCGGTAGCGGGAGCGGTGGAGCAGTTCTTC
J gene: TRBJ1-3; clone size: few; V gene: TRBV6-1; D gene: TRBD1; CDR3 protein: CASSDPGTGGYGNTIYF; CDR3 DNA: TGTGCCAGCAGTGACCCCGGGACAGGGGGATATGGAAACACCATATATTTT
J gene: TRBJ2-5; clone size: NA; V gene: TRBV18; D gene: TRBD1; CDR3 protein: CASSPTGGGQETQYF; CDR3 DNA: TGTGCCAGCTCACCTACAGGGGGAGGCCAAGAGACCCAGTACTTC
J gene: TRBJ1-1; clone size: NA; V gene: TRBV7-6; D gene: NA; CDR3 protein: CASSLNSRGGTEAFF; CDR3 DNA: TGTGCCAGCAGCTTAAATTCTCGGGGGGGCACTGAAGCTTTCTTT
J gene: TRBJ1-2; clone size: NA; V gene: TRBV27; D gene: TRBD1; CDR3 protein: CASRPTSDRTGSANYGYTF; CDR3 DNA: TGTGCCAGCAGACCAACTTCGGATCGGACAGGGTCGGCTAACTATGGCTACACCTTC
J gene: TRBJ2-1; clone size: NA; V gene: TRBV7-7; D gene: TRBD2; CDR3 protein: CASSDGRVSYNEQFF; CDR3 DNA: TGTGCTAGCAGCGATGGGAGGGTCTCCTACAATGAGCAGTTCTTC
J gene: TRBJ2-1; clone size: NA; V gene: TRBV11-3; D gene: NA; CDR3 protein: CASSLGSGFHNEQFF; CDR3 DNA: TGTGCCAGCAGCTTGGGCAGCGGATTCCACAATGAGCAGTTCTTC
J gene: TRBJ2-3; clone size: NA; V gene: TRBV11-2; D gene: NA; CDR3 protein: CASSLDLDTQYF; CDR3 DNA: TGTGCCAGCAGCTTAGACCTAGATACGCAGTATTTT
J gene: TRBJ2-7; clone size: few; V gene: TRBV7-2; D gene: TRBD1; CDR3 protein: CASSRPGQGYEQYF; CDR3 DNA: TGTGCCAGCAGCCGCCCGGGACAGGGCTACGAGCAGTACTTC
J gene: TRBJ2-1; clone size: NA; V gene: TRBV28; D gene: TRBD1; CDR3 protein: CASSYLPDRGSEQFF; CDR3 DNA: TGTGCCAGCAGTTACCTCCCGGACAGGGGCAGTGAGCAGTTCTTC
J gene: TRBJ2-5; clone size: NA; V gene: TRBV5-1; D gene: TRBD2; CDR3 protein: CASSLGLAGQETQYF; CDR3 DNA: TGCGCCAGCAGCTTGGGACTAGCGGGACAAGAGACCCAGTACTTC
J gene: TRBJ1-3; clone size: NA; V gene: TRBV10-3; D gene: TRBD1; CDR3 protein: CAISEPWDRLISGNTIYF; CDR3 DNA: TGTGCCATCAGTGAGCCCTGGGACAGGCTCATCTCTGGAAACACCATATATTTT
J gene: TRBJ2-5; clone size: NA; V gene: TRBV29-1; D gene: NA; CDR3 protein: CSVDSPGEETQYF; CDR3 DNA: TGCAGCGTTGATTCTCCAGGGGAGGAGACCCAGTACTTC
J gene: TRBJ2-5; clone size: NA; V gene: TRBV7-6; D gene: TRBD2; CDR3 protein: CASSLALSGRAYWPSETQYF; CDR3 DNA: TGTGCCAGCAGCTTAGCCCTCAGCGGGAGGGCCTATTGGCCCTCAGAGACCCAGTACTTC
J gene: TRBJ2-1; clone size: NA; V gene: TRBV11-3; D gene: NA; CDR3 protein: CASTSLRDIAHNEQFF; CDR3 DNA: TGTGCCAGCACCTCCCTCCGGGACATAGCACACAATGAGCAGTTCTTC
J gene: TRBJ2-1; clone size: NA; V gene: TRBV6-5; D gene: NA; CDR3 protein: CASSYHKEVGAEQFF; CDR3 DNA: TGTGCCAGCAGTTATCACAAAGAGGTCGGTGCTGAGCAGTTCTTC
J gene: TRBJ1-2; clone size: once; V gene: TRBV6-1; D gene: NA; CDR3 protein: CASRITARGVGYTF; CDR3 DNA: TGTGCCAGCAGAATTACGGCCCGGGGGGTAGGCTACACCTTC
J gene: TRBJ2-7; clone size: NA; V gene: TRBV11-2; D gene: TRBD2; CDR3 protein: CASSLEGLAGGYSYEQYF; CDR3 DNA: TGTGCCAGCAGCTTAGAGGGCCTAGCGGGAGGGTACTCCTACGAGCAGTACTTC
J gene: TRBJ1-2; clone size: NA; V gene: TRBV29-1; D gene: NA; CDR3 protein: CSVQGPGNYGYTF; CDR3 DNA: TGCAGCGTTCAGGGTCCCGGAAACTATGGCTACACCTTC
J gene: TRBJ2-7; clone size: NA; V gene: TRBV28; D gene: TRBD2; CDR3 protein: CASTHRVAGGPCEQYF; CDR3 DNA: TGTGCCAGCACCCACCGGGTAGCGGGAGGGCCGTGTGAGCAGTACTTC
J gene: TRBJ1-2; clone size: NA; V gene: TRBV30; D gene: TRBD1; CDR3 protein: CAWKGQGDGYTF; CDR3 DNA: TGTGCCTGGAAAGGACAGGGGGATGGCTACACCTTC
J gene: TRBJ2-3; clone size: NA; V gene: TRBV7-9; D gene: NA; CDR3 protein: CASSYPLTSYDTQYF; CDR3 DNA: TGTGCCAGCAGCTACCCCCTCACTAGCTACGATACGCAGTATTTT
J gene: TRBJ1-1; clone size: once; V gene: TRBV29-1; D gene: TRBD1; CDR3 protein: CSVERGLGGSTEAFF; CDR3 DNA: TGCAGCGTTGAAAGGGGGCTGGGTGGTAGCACTGAAGCTTTCTTT
J gene: TRBJ2-3; clone size: NA; V gene: TRBV12-5; D gene: NA; CDR3 protein: CALGPVSGDTQYF; CDR3 DNA: TGTGCTTTGGGACCTGTTAGCGGTGATACGCAGTATTTT
J gene: TRBJ1-2; clone size: NA; V gene: TRBV7-2; D gene: TRBD1; CDR3 protein: CASSLGDSHLLRNYGYTF; CDR3 DNA: TGTGCCAGCAGCTTAGGGGACAGCCATCTATTGCGAAACTATGGCTACACCTTC
J gene: TRBJ2-2; clone size: NA; V gene: TRBV28; D gene: TRBD2; CDR3 protein: CASSSRRLAGGTNTGELFF; CDR3 DNA: TGTGCCAGCAGTTCACGAAGGCTAGCGGGAGGCACGAACACCGGGGAGCTGTTTTTT
J gene: TRBJ2-5; clone size: few; V gene: TRBV2; D gene: NA; CDR3 protein: CASRQVHCQTQYF; CDR3 DNA: TGTGCCAGCCGTCAGGTCCACTGTCAGACCCAGTACTTC
J gene: TRBJ1-4; clone size: few; V gene: TRBV18; D gene: NA; CDR3 protein: CASSPVEGRKNEKLFF; CDR3 DNA: TGTGCCAGCTCACCAGTGGAGGGGCGCAAAAATGAAAAACTGTTTTTT
J gene: TRBJ2-7; clone size: NA; V gene: TRBV7-9; D gene: NA; CDR3 protein: CASSLEGLTYEQYF; CDR3 DNA: TGTGCCAGCAGCTTAGAGGGGCTTACCTACGAGCAGTACTTC
J gene: TRBJ2-1; clone size: NA; V gene: TRBV5-6; D gene: TRBD2; CDR3 protein: CASSLGLAGDSYNEQFF; CDR3 DNA: TGTGCCAGCAGCTTGGGACTAGCGGGAGACTCCTACAATGAGCAGTTCTTC
J gene: TRBJ1-5; clone size: NA; V gene: TRBV15; D gene: TRBD1; CDR3 protein: CAVRQGSGNQPQHF; CDR3 DNA: TGTGCCGTACGACAGGGGTCGGGAAATCAGCCCCAGCATTTT
J gene: TRBJ2-4; clone size: NA; V gene: TRBV25-1; D gene: TRBD2; CDR3 protein: CASSERHSGSGAKNIQYF; CDR3 DNA: TGTGCCAGCAGTGAGCGACATAGCGGGAGTGGGGCCAAAAACATTCAGTACTTC
J gene: TRBJ1-1; clone size: NA; V gene: TRBV6-5; D gene: NA; CDR3 protein: CASRHPGRTEAFF; CDR3 DNA: TGTGCCAGCAGGCACCCGGGGAGGACTGAAGCTTTCTTT
J gene: TRBJ2-5; clone size: NA; V gene: TRBV29-1; D gene: TRBD1; CDR3 protein: CSVEPGQFVETQYF; CDR3 DNA: TGCAGCGTTGAACCGGGACAGTTTGTGGAGACCCAGTACTTC
J gene: TRBJ2-7; clone size: NA; V gene: TRBV10-3; D gene: NA; CDR3 protein: CAISDRVGENYEQYF; CDR3 DNA: TGTGCCATCAGTGACCGGGTCGGAGAGAACTACGAGCAGTACTTC
J gene: TRBJ2-2; clone size: few; V gene: TRBV19; D gene: NA; CDR3 protein: CASSIEGGISANTGELFF; CDR3 DNA: TGTGCCAGTAGTATAGAAGGGGGAATTAGCGCGAACACCGGGGAGCTGTTTTTT
J gene: TRBJ1-2; clone size: NA; V gene: TRBV15; D gene: TRBD1; CDR3 protein: CATSTNRTGGGYTF; CDR3 DNA: TGTGCCACCAGCACCAACCGGACAGGAGGGGGCTACACCTTC
J gene: TRBJ2-5; clone size: NA; V gene: TRBV27; D gene: TRBD2; CDR3 protein: CASSERGGPRETQYF; CDR3 DNA: TGTGCCAGCAGCGAGCGGGGGGGCCCTCGGGAGACCCAGTACTTC
J gene: TRBJ2-1; clone size: NA; V gene: TRBV4-3; D gene: TRBD2; CDR3 protein: CASSQDRLAGDPLSYNEQFF; CDR3 DNA: TGCGCCAGCAGCCAAGATAGATTAGCGGGAGATCCCCTCTCCTACAATGAGCAGTTCTTC